This T cell receptor beta chain was captured in a study of identical twins. Findings and caveats of the study: Cord blood beta clonotypes present at high abundance carried fewer insertions; no such pattern appeared in memory repertoires.

The CDR3 runs 12 residues. Trimming removed 6 bases from V and 4 bases from J; junction bases left unmatched: 2. As regards this clonotype: Its antigen is as yet unknown.

A single record per CDR3 protein comes from TCRdb applying MiXCR to the 5' RACE reads. The data show 240,000 or so distinct CDR3 sequences, with roughly 13% seen just once and 3.5% to 5% held by the top ten. The sample was also linked to a second study, of yellow fever vaccine responses in identical twins.

The source is a woman in her late teens or twenties in good health. The chain has TRBV12-3 or TRBV12-4 and TRBJ1-2; 7 bases map to TRBD1. The specimen sequenced was memory (CD45RO+) T cells sorted from blood. The CDR3 reads CASRNRGYGYTF. CDR3 bases: TGTGCCAGCAGGAACAGGGGCTATGGCTACACCTTC.